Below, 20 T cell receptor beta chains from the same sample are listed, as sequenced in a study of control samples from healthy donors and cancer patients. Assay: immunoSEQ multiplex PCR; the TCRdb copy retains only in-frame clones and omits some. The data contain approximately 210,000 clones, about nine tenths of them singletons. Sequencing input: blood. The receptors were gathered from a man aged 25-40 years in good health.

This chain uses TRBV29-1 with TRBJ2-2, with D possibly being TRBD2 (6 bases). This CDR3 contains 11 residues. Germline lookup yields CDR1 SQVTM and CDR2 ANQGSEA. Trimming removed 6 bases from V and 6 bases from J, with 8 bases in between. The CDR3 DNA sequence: TGCAGCGTGGGGACTGCCGGGGAGCTGTTTTTT. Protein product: CSVGTAGELFF.

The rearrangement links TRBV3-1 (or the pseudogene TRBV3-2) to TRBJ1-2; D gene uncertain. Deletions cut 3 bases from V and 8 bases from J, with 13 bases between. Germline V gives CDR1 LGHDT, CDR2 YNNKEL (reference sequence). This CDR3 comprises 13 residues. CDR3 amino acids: CASSQRATLGYTF. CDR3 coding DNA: TGTGCCAGCAGCCAGAGGGCCACTTTGGGCTACACCTTC.

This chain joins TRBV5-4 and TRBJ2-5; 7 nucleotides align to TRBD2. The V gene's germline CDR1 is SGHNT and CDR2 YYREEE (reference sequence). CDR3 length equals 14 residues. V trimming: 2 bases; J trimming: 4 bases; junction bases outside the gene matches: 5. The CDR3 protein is CASSFLGGGETQYF. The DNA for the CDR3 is TGTGCCAGCAGCTTTTTGGGGGGGGGAGAGACCCAGTACTTC.

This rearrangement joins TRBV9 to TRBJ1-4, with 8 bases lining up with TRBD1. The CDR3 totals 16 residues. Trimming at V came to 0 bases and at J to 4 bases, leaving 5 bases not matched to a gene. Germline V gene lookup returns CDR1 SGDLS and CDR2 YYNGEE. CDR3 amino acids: CASSVGEGQGNEKLFF. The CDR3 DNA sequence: TGTGCCAGCAGCGTAGGAGAAGGACAGGGTAATGAAAAACTGTTTTTT.

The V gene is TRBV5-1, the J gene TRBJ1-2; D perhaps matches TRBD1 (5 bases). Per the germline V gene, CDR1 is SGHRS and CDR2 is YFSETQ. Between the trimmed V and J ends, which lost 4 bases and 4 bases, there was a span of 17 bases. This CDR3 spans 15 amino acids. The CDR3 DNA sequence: TGCGCCAGCAGCCCCGGGACGGCAACTATCTATGGCTACACCTTC. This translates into CASSPGTATIYGYTF.

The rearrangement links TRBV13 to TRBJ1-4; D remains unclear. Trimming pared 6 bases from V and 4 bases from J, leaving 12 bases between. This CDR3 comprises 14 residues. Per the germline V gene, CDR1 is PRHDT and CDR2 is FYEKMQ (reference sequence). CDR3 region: CASRMDGGNEKLFF. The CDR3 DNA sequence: TGTGCCAGCAGGATGGACGGCGGTAATGAAAAACTGTTTTTT.

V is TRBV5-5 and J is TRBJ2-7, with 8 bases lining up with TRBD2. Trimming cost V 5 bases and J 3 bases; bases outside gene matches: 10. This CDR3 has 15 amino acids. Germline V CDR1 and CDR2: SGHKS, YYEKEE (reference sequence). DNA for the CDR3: TGTGCCAGCAGACAGGAAGCGGGGGCCCTCTACGAGCAGTACTTC. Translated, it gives CASRQEAGALYEQYF.

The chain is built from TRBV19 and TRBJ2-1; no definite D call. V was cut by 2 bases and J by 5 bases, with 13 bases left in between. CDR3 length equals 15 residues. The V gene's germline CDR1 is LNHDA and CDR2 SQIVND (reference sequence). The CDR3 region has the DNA TGTGCCAGTAGTATAATAGATCGGGCTAACAATGAGCAGTTCTTC. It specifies CASSIIDRANNEQFF.

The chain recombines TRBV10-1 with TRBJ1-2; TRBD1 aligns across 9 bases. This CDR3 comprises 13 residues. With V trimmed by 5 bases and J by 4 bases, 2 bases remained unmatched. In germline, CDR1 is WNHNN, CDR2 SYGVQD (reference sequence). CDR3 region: CASSPTGGYGYTF. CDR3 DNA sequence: TGCGCCAGCAGTCCGACAGGGGGCTATGGCTACACCTTC.

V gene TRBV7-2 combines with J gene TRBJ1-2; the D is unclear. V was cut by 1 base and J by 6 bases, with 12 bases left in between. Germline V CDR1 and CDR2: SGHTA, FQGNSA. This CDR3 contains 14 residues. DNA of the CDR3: TGTGCCAGCAGCTTAGGTGCCCATCGGAATGGCTACACCTTC. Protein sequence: CASSLGAHRNGYTF. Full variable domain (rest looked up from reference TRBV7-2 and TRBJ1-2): GAGVSQSPSNKVTEKGKDVELRCDPISGHTALYWYRQSLGQGLEFLIYFQGNSAPDKSGLPSDRFSAERTGGSVSTLTIQRTQQEDSAVYLCASSLGAHRNGYTFGSGTRLTVV.

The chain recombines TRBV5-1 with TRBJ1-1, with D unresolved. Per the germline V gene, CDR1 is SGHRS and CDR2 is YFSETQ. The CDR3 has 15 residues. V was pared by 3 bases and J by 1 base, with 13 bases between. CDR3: CASSSRMGKNTEAFF. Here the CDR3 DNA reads TGCGCCAGCAGCTCCCGGATGGGTAAGAACACTGAAGCTTTCTTT.

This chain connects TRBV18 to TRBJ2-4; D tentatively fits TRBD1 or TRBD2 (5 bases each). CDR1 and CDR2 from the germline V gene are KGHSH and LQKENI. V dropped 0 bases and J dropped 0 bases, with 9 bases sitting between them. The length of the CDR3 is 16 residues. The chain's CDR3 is CASSPPGPKAKNIQYF. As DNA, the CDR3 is TGTGCCAGCTCACCACCGGGACCGAAAGCCAAAAACATTCAGTACTTC.

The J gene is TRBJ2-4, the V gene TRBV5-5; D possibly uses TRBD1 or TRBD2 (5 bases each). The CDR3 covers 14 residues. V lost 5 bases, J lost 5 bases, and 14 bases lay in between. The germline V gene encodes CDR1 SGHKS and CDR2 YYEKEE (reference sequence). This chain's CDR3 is CASSRGGLENIQYF. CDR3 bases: TGTGCCAGCAGTAGGGGCGGACTTGAAAACATTCAGTACTTC. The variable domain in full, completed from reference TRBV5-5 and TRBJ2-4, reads DAGVTQSPTHLIKTRGQQVTLRCSPISGHKSVSWYQQVLGQGPQFIFQYYEKEERGRGNFPDRFSARQFPNYSSELNVNALLLGDSALYLCASSRGGLENIQYFGAGTRLSVL.

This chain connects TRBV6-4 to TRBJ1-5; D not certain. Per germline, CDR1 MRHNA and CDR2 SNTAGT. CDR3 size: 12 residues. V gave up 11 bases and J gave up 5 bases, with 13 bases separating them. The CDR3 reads CAALSPYQPQHF. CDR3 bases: TGTGCCGCTCTCTCTCCCTATCAGCCCCAGCATTTT.

CDR3 DNA: TGTGCCAGCAGCTTGGGGGCAGGGCACTCCTACGAGCAGTACTTC. This translates into CASSLGAGHSYEQYF. This sequence joins TRBV13 and TRBJ2-7; weak D call: TRBD1 (6 bases). Germline V gene data show CDR1 as PRHDT and CDR2 as FYEKMQ (reference sequence). Trimming shortened V by 3 bases and J by 0 bases, and 12 bases separated the two germline ends. The CDR3 runs to 15 residues.

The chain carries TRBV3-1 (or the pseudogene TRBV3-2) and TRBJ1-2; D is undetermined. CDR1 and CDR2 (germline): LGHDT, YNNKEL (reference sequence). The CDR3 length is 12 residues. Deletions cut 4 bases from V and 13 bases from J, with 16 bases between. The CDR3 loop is CASSLGPSNPTF. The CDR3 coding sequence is TGTGCCAGCAGCCTGGGTCCCTCTAATCCCACCTTC.

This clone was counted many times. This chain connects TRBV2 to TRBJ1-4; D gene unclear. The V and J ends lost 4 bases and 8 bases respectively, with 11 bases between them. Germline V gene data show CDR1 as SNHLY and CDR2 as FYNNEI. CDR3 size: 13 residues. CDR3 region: CASSVGPEEKLFF. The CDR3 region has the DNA TGTGCCAGCAGTGTAGGACCCGAGGAAAAACTGTTTTTT.

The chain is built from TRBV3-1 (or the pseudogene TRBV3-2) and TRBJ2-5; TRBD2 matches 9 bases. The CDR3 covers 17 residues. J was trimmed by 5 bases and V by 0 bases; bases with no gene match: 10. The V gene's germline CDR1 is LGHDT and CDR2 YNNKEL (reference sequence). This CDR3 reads CASSQDLSGGHSETQYF. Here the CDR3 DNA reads TGTGCCAGCAGCCAAGATCTTAGCGGGGGTCACAGCGAGACCCAGTACTTC.

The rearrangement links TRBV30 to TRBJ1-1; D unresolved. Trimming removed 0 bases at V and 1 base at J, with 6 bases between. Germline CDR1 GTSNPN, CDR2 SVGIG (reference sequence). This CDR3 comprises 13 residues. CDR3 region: CAWSVLGNTEAFF. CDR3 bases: TGTGCCTGGAGTGTACTTGGGAACACTGAAGCTTTCTTT.

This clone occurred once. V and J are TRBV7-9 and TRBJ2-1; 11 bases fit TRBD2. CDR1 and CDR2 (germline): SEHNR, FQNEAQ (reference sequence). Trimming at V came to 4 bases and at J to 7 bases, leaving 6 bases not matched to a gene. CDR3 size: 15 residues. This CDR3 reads CASSSSGGPGNEQFF. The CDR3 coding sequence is TGTGCCAGCAGCTCTAGCGGGGGGCCCGGGAATGAGCAGTTCTTC.